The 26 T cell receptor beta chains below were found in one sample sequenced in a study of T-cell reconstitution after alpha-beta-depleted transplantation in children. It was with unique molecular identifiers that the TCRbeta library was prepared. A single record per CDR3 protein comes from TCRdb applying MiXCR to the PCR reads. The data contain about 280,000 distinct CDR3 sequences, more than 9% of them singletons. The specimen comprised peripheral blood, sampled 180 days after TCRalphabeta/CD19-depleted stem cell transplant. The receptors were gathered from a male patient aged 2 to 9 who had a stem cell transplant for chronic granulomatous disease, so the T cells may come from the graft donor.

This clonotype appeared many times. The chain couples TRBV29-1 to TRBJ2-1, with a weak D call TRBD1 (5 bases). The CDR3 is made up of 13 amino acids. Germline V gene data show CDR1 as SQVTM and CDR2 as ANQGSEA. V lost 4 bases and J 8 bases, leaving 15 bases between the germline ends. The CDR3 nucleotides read TGCAGCGTTGTTCGTCAGGGAAGGGATGAGCAGTTCTTC. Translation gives CSVVRQGRDEQFF.

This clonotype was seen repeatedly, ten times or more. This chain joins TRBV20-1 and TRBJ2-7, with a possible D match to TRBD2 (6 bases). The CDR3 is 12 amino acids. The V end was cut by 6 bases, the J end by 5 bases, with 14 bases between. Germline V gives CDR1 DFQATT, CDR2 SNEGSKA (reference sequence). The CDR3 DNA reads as TGCAGTGCCAGACGGTCGGGGGACGAGCAGTACTTC. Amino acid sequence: CSARRSGDEQYF.

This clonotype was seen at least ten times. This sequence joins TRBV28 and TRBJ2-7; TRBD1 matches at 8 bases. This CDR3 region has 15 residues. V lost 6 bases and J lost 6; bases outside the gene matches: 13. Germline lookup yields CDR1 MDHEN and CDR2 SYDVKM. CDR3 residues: CASRQRQGRVFEQYF. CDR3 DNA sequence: TGTGCCAGCAGACAAAGACAGGGGCGCGTCTTCGAGCAGTACTTC.

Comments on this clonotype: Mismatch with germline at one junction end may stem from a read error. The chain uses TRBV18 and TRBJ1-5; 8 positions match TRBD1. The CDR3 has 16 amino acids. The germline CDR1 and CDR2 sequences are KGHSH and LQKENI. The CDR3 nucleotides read TGTGCCAGCTCACAAAACGGGGCAGGGGGCAACCAGCCCCAGCATTTT. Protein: CASSQNGAGGNQPQHF.

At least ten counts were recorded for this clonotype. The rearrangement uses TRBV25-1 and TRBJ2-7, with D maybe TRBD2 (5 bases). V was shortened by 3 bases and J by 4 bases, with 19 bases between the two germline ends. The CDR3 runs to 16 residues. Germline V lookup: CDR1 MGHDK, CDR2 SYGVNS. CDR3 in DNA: TGTGCCAGCAGTGACCCGGGCCGGGGTGTGGGGTACGAGCAGTACTTC. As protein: CASSDPGRGVGYEQYF.

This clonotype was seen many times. The CDR3, as DNA: TGTGCCAGCAGCCCCAGCTCGGGATTTGAGCAGTTCTTC. This translates into CASSPSSGFEQFF. The chain links TRBV7-3 to TRBJ2-1, with a weak D call TRBD2 (5 bases). Trimming shortened V by 5 bases and J by 9 bases, and 14 bases separated the two germline ends. The CDR3 covers 13 residues. CDR1 is SGHTA and CDR2 is FQGTGA in the germline V gene.

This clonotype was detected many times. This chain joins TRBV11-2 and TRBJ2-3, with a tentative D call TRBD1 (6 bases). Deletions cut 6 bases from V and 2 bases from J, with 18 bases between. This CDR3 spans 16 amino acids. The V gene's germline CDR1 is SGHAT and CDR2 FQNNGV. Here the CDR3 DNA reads TGTGCCAGCAGGATCGTCACAGGGAAGGCCACAGATACGCAGTATTTT. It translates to CASRIVTGKATDTQYF.

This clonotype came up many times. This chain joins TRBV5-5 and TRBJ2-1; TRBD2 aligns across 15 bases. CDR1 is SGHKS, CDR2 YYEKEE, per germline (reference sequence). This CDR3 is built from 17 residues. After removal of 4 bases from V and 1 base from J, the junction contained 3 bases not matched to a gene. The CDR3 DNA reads TGTGCCAGCAGCACGGGGACTAGCGGGGGGTCCTACAATGAGCAGTTCTTC. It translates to CASSTGTSGGSYNEQFF.

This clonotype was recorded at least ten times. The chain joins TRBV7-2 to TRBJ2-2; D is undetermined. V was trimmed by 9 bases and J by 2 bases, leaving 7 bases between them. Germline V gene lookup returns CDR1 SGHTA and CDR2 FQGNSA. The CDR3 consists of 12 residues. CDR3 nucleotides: TGTGCCAGATGGGTAAACACCGGGGAGCTGTTTTTT. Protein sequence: CARWVNTGELFF.

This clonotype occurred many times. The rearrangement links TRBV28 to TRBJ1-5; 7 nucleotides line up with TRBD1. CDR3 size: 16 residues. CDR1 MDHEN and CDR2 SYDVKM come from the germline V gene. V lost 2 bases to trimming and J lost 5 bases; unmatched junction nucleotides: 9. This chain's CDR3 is CASSLGPGGADQPQHF. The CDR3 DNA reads TGTGCCAGCAGTTTAGGGCCAGGGGGGGCCGATCAGCCCCAGCATTTT.

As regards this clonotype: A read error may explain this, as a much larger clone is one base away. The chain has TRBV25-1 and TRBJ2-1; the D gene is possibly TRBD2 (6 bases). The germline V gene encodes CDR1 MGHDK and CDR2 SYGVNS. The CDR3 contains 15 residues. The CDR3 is CASSEFGGLVNEQLF. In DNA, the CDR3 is TGTGCCAGCAGTGAGTTTGGGGGACTGGTCAATGAGCAGTTATTC.

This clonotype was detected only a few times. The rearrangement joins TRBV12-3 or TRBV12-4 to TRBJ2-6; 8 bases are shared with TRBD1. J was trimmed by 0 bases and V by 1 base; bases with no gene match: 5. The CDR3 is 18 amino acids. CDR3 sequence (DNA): TGTGCCAGCAGTTTAGTCGGACAGGGTCGCTCTGGGGCCAACGTCCTGACTTTC. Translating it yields CASSLVGQGRSGANVLTF.

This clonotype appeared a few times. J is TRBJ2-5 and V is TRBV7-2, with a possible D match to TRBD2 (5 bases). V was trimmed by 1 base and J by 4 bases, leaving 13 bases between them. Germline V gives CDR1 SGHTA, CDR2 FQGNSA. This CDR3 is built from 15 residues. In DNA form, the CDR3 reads TGTGCCAGCAGCTTAGTTGGGGAGTTAGGAGAGACCCAGTACTTC. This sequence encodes CASSLVGELGETQYF.

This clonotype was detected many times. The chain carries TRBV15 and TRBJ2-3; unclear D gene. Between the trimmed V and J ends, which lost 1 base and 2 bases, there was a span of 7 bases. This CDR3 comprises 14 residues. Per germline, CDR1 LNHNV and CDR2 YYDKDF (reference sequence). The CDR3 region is CATSRGGLTDTQYF. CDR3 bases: TGTGCCACCAGCAGAGGCGGCCTCACAGATACGCAGTATTTT. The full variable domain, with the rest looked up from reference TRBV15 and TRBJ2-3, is DAMVIQNPRYQVTQFGKPVTLSCSQTLNHNVMYWYQQKSSQAPKLLFHYYDKDFNNEADTPDNFQSRRPNTSFCFLDIRSPGLGDTAMYLCATSRGGLTDTQYFGPGTRLTVL.

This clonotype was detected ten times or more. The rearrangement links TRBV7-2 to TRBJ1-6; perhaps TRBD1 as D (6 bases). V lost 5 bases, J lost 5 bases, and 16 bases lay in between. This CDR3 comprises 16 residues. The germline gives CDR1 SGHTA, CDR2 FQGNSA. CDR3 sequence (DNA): TGTGCCAGCAGCGTTTTAGAGGGACACCATAATTCACCCCTCCACTTT. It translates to CASSVLEGHHNSPLHF.

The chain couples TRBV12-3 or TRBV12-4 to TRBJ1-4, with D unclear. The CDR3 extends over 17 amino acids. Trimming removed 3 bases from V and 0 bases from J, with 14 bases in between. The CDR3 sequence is CASSLRTVQATNEKLFF. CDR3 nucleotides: TGTGCCAGCAGTTTGAGGACGGTTCAAGCAACTAATGAAAAACTGTTTTTT.

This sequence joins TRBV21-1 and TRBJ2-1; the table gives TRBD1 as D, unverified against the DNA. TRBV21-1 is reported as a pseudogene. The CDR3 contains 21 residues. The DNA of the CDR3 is TGTGCCAGCAGCAAAGGGCGCCCGAACAGGGGTAAGCAAGGCTCCTACAATGAGCAGTTCTTC. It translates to CASSKGRPNRGKQGSYNEQFF.

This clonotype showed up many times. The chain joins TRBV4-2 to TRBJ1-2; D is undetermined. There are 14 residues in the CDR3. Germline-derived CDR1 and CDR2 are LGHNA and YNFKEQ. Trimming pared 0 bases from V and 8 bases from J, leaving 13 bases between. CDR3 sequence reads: CASSQEGGVGGYTF. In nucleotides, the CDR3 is TGTGCCAGCAGCCAAGAGGGCGGGGTCGGGGGCTACACCTTC.

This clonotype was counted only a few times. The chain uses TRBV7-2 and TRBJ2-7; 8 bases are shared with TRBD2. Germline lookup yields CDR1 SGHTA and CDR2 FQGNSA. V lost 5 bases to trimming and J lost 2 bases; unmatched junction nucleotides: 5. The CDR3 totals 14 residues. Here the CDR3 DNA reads TGTGCCAGCAGCCCCGCGGGACTAGCCTACGAGCAGTACTTC. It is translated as CASSPAGLAYEQYF.

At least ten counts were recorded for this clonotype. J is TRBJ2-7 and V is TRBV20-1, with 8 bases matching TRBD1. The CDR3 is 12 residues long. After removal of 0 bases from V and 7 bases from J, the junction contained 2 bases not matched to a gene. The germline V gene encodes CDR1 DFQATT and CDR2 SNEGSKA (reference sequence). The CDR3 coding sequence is TGCAGTGCTAGAGACAGGGGGCGAGAGCAGTACTTC. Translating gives CSARDRGREQYF.

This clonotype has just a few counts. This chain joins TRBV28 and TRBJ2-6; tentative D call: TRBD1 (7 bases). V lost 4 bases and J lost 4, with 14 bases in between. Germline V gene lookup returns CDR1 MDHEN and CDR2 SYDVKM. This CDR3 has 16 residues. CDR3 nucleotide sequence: TGTGCCAGCAGTTCAACAGGGGCGGGGGGGGCCAACGTCCTGACTTTC. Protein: CASSSTGAGGANVLTF.

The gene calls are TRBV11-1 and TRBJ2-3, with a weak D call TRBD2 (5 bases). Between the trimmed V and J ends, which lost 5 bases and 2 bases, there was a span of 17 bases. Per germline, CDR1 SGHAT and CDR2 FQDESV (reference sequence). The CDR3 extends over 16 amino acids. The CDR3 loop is CASSRVIARHTDTQYF. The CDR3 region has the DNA TGTGCCAGCAGCAGGGTGATAGCGAGGCACACAGATACGCAGTATTTT.

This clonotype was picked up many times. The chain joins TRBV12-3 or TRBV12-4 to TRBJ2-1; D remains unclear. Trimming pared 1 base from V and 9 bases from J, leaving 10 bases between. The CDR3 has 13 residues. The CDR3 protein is CASSLVGGVEQFF. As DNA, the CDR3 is TGTGCCAGCAGTTTAGTTGGTGGGGTTGAGCAGTTCTTC.

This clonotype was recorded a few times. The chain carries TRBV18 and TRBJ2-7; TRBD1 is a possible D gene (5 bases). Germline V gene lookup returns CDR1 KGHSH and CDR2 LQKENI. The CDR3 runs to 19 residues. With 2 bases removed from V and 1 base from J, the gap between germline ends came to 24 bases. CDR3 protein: CASSPSIGQAEDGSYEQYF. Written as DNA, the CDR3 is TGTGCCAGCTCACCAAGTATCGGACAAGCCGAGGATGGATCCTACGAGCAGTACTTC.

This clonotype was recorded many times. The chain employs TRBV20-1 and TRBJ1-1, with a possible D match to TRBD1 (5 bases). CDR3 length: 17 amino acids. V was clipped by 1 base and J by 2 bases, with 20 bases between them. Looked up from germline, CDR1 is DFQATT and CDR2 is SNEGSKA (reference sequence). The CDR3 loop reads CSARGRKHRSSNTEAFF. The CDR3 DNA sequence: TGCAGTGCTAGAGGTCGGAAACACAGGTCTAGTAACACTGAAGCTTTCTTT.

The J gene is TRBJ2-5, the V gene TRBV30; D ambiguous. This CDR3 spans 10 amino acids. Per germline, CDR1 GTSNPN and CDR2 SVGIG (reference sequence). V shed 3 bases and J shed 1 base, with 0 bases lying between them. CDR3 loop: CAWSQETQYF. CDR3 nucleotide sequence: TGTGCCTGGAGCCAAGAGACCCAGTACTTC.